This T cell receptor beta chain derives from a study of blood T cells in healthy people across ages. The overall study: About one barcoded beta molecule per two T cells was the capture yield of template switching. Whole-study findings and limits: With age, beta diversity per million T cells declined roughly linearly, significantly by 30 to 50. Leaving the PBMCs unsorted stopped any conclusive comparison of naive versus antigen-experienced cells.

Concerning this clonotype: The target antigen is unknown.

For the second PCR, which ran for about 7 to 11 cycles, a sample-barcoded 5' primer and a J-beta primer mix were used. Using its own MiXCR run on the 5' RACE reads, TCRdb lists one record per CDR3 protein. The profile shows approximately 850,000 distinct CDR3 sequences, under 55% of them singletons. V was clipped by 4 bases and J by 5 bases, with 21 bases between them. CDR1 DFQATT and CDR2 SNEGSKA come from the germline V gene (reference sequence). This CDR3 contains 16 residues. The TCR was taken from a man aged 60-69 years in good health. The specimen sequenced was blood. The chain couples TRBV20-1 to TRBJ1-3; the D gene is possibly TRBD1 (5 bases). In nucleotides, the CDR3 is TGCAGTGCTAAGTCCTTCAACGGGACTGCGCGAAACACCATATATTTT. Residues: CSAKSFNGTARNTIYF.